The 3 T cell receptor beta chains below come from one sample, sequenced in a study of T cells in women clearing cervical HPV infection. Sequencing was performed with immunoSEQ multiplex PCR; in TCRdb, only in-frame clones are kept and a portion is missing. This specimen shows around 39,000 clones; the ten leading clones hold 6.4%. Sequencing was done on a sample of blood buffy coat. All receptors derive from a woman between 18 and 75 years old with a cervical HPV16 infection that either progressed to CIN3+ or cleared (not recorded which).

Concerning this clone itself: Sequencing ends 3 residues short of the CDR3 end; the germline J gene provides the rest. The chain combines TRBV2 with TRBJ1-2; TRBD1 aligns across 7 bases. This CDR3 spans 15 amino acids. V lost 5 bases and J lost 2; bases outside the gene matches: 8. Germline-derived CDR1 and CDR2 are SNHLY and FYNNEI. The covered CDR3 bases are TGTGCCAGCAGTCCCTCTACAGGGGCGAACTATGGC. Its translation is CASSPSTGANYG. In full, the CDR3 is CASSPSTGANYGYTF.

A word on this clone: The missing CDR3 end, 3 residues past where the read stops, is filled in from the germline J gene. The chain joins TRBV7-8 to TRBJ2-7, with unresolved D. The CDR3 is 15 residues long. The germline V and J ends were trimmed by 4 bases and 2 bases, with 15 bases remaining between them. Germline values: CDR1 SGHVS, CDR2 FQNEAQ. CDR3 DNA (partial): TGTGCCAGCAGCTACTTTTTGACAAGGGCCTACGAG. Protein product: CASSYFLTRAYE. The complete CDR3 sequence is CASSYFLTRAYEQYF.

On this clone itself: The read comes to an end 3 residues before the CDR3 does, leaving the germline J gene to fill in the end. The genes are TRBV20-1 and TRBJ2-3; 11 positions agree with TRBD2. The germline V gene has CDR1 DFQATT and CDR2 SNEGSKA (reference sequence). The V and J ends lost 6 bases and 2 bases, in that order; junction bases with no gene match: 4. The CDR3 has 14 residues. CDR3: CSASLAGDTDTQYF. CDR3 DNA (partial): TGCAGTGCATCACTAGCGGGGGACACAGATACG.